This T cell receptor (beta chain) was profiled in a study of CD8+CD57+ T cells in acquired aplastic anemia. Study background: Sorted CD4+ and CD8+ cells gave an average of approximately 3 ug of DNA. Findings and caveats of the study: Any difference that existed in CD8+ Simpson's diversity between patients and controls was not significant. In common between the patients and the controls were some 29 CD8+ CDR3 sequences.

V lost 3 bases and J lost 0, with 8 bases in between. CDR1 is MGHRA, CDR2 YSYEKL, per germline. This CDR3 is 14 amino acids long. Profiling of TCR beta VDJ combinations and CDR3 sequences used genomic DNA as template. TCRdb ran MiXCR on the reads and lists one entry per CDR3 protein. The sample records around 150,000 distinct CDR3 sequences, around two fifths being singletons. This clonotype occurred a few times. What it binds is unknown. The V and J genes are TRBV4-1 and TRBJ1-1, with D hard to call. This receptor was obtained from a human donor in good health, serving as a control. Sample: sorted CD4+, CD8+, or CD8+CD57+ T cells (not recorded which) from PBMCs. The CDR3: CASSQEALNTEAFF. The CDR3 region has the DNA TGCGCCAGCAGCCAGGAGGCTTTGAACACTGAAGCTTTCTTT.